Below, 15 T cell receptor beta chains from the same sample are listed, as sequenced in a study of T cell responses to AZD1222 COVID-19 vaccine. Only in-frame clones appear in the TCRdb table, and some are missing; sequencing was by immunoSEQ multiplex PCR. In the table there are about 130,000 clones, just over 85% of which are singletons. The source was peripheral blood, collected on day 0 of AZD1222 vaccination. Receptors originate from an adult in good health.

The J gene is TRBJ1-1, the V gene TRBV11-2; D unresolved. The germline V gene encodes CDR1 SGHAT and CDR2 FQNNGV. V gave up 1 base and J gave up 0 bases, with 9 bases separating them. CDR3 length equals 15 residues. The CDR3, as DNA: TGTGCCAGCAGCTTAGGTCGTGGGGTGAACACTGAAGCTTTCTTT. Translation: CASSLGRGVNTEAFF.

This chain joins TRBV30 and TRBJ2-3; no definite D call. The CDR3 is 11 amino acids. With 7 bases removed from V and 6 bases from J, the gap between germline ends came to 11 bases. CDR1 GTSNPN and CDR2 SVGIG come from the germline V gene (reference sequence). The CDR3 reads CAFEDRDTQYF. The CDR3, as DNA: TGTGCCTTCGAAGATCGTGATACGCAGTATTTT.

This clone appeared once. The gene calls are TRBV4-1 and TRBJ1-4; 9 nucleotides agree with TRBD1. J was trimmed by 7 bases and V by 5 bases; bases with no gene match: 14. The length of the CDR3 is 17 residues. Germline CDR1 and CDR2: MGHRA and YSYEKL. For the CDR3, the DNA is TGCGCCAGCAGCTTCCGACAGGGGGGGGTTAATAGTGAAAAACTGTTTTTT. Amino acid sequence: CASSFRQGGVNSEKLFF.

This clone was counted a few times. J is TRBJ1-5 and V is TRBV2; TRBD1 might be the D (6 bases). The germline V gene has CDR1 SNHLY and CDR2 FYNNEI. Trimming removed 0 bases from V and 7 bases from J, with 10 bases in between. The CDR3 extends over 14 amino acids. The CDR3 is CASSEAGADQPQHF. CDR3 bases: TGTGCCAGCAGTGAAGCGGGGGCTGACCAGCCCCAGCATTTT.

The rearrangement links TRBV4-1 to TRBJ1-6; D is undetermined. Trimming took off 1 base at V and 1 base at J, with 11 bases between the two ends. Germline CDR1 MGHRA, CDR2 YSYEKL. The CDR3 is made up of 17 amino acids. This CDR3 is CASSQGIGRSYNSPLHF. CDR3 nucleotide sequence: TGCGCCAGCAGCCAAGGGATAGGACGTTCCTATAATTCACCCCTCCACTTT.

The gene calls are TRBV3-1 (or the pseudogene TRBV3-2) and TRBJ1-6; 11 nucleotides match TRBD1. Trimming at V came to 4 bases and at J to 16 bases, leaving 3 bases not matched to a gene. The CDR3 runs 12 residues. The germline V gene has CDR1 LGHDT and CDR2 YNNKEL (reference sequence). CDR3 amino acids: CASSLRDRGLHF. CDR3 DNA sequence: TGTGCCAGCAGCCTGAGGGACAGGGGGCTCCACTTT.

The gene calls are TRBV7-9 and TRBJ2-1; 9 positions match TRBD1. The CDR3 consists of 16 residues. V lost 3 bases and J lost 0; bases outside the gene matches: 3. The germline V gene encodes CDR1 SEHNR and CDR2 FQNEAQ (reference sequence). This chain's CDR3 is CASSFPGQGSYNEQFF. As DNA, the CDR3 is TGTGCCAGCAGCTTTCCGGGACAGGGCTCCTACAATGAGCAGTTCTTC.

This chain connects TRBV27 to TRBJ1-6, with a tentative D call TRBD1 (6 bases). Germline loops: CDR1 MNHEY, CDR2 SMNVEV (reference sequence). This CDR3 is built from 14 residues. V shed 5 bases and J shed 7 bases, with 12 bases lying between them. This chain's CDR3 is CASSPQGPNSPLHF. The CDR3 DNA sequence: TGTGCCAGCAGTCCACAGGGTCCGAATTCACCCCTCCACTTT.

The rearrangement joins TRBV10-1 to TRBJ2-1, with D tentatively TRBD1 (6 bases). Germline CDR1 reads WNHNN; CDR2 reads SYGVQD (reference sequence). This CDR3 spans 24 amino acids. V was cut by 0 bases and J by 0 bases, with 33 bases left in between. CDR3 nucleotides: TGCGCCAGCAGTGAGTCCCCACAGGGCAAGCGGTTGGATACACCACCAAGCTCCTACAATGAGCAGTTCTTC. It codes for CASSESPQGKRLDTPPSSYNEQFF.

This chain connects TRBV2 to TRBJ1-1; 7 bases are shared with TRBD1. J was trimmed by 8 bases and V by 6 bases; bases with no gene match: 18. CDR1 and CDR2 (germline): SNHLY, FYNNEI. This CDR3 has 16 amino acids. CDR3 coding DNA: TGTGCCAGCAGCGTACCAGGGGGTTTGATCCTTCGAGAAGCTTTCTTT. This codes for CASSVPGGLILREAFF.

The count of this clone is one. V usage is TRBV15 and J usage is TRBJ2-5; a possible D gene is TRBD1 (5 bases). This CDR3 contains 14 residues. Trimming cost V 0 bases and J 4 bases, with 9 bases left between them. Germline V lookup: CDR1 LNHNV, CDR2 YYDKDF (reference sequence). In nucleotides, the CDR3 is TGTGCCACCAGCAGAGATAGACAGTCAGAGACCCAGTACTTC. Translated: CATSRDRQSETQYF.

The V call is TRBV19, the J call TRBJ1-1; weak D call: TRBD1 (5 bases). Germline CDR1 reads LNHDA; CDR2 reads SQIVND (reference sequence). V was shortened by 0 bases and J by 10 bases, with 12 bases between the two germline ends. The CDR3 has 13 amino acids. This CDR3 is CASSIENSGRAFF. In DNA, the CDR3 is TGTGCCAGTAGTATAGAAAATTCAGGGCGAGCTTTCTTT.

This rearrangement joins TRBV19 to TRBJ2-7; 7 bases fit TRBD2. Germline assignment: CDR1 LNHDA and CDR2 SQIVND (reference sequence). V trimming: 6 bases; J trimming: 4 bases; junction bases outside the gene matches: 15. This CDR3 is built from 16 residues. DNA for the CDR3: TGTGCCAGTAGCGCAGACCTACGAGGGAGGGGATACGAGCAGTACTTC. Amino acid sequence: CASSADLRGRGYEQYF.

The V gene is TRBV30, the J gene TRBJ1-1; D is uncertain. From germline, CDR1 is GTSNPN and CDR2 SVGIG (reference sequence). V was pared by 2 bases and J by 4 bases, with 14 bases between. The CDR3 is made up of 14 amino acids. CDR3 nucleotides: TGTGCCTGGAGTCTTCCTGCGTACGGCACTGAAGCTTTCTTT. Translating it yields CAWSLPAYGTEAFF. Drawing the rest from reference TRBV30 and TRBJ1-1, the complete variable domain is SQTIHQWPATLVQPVGSPLSLECTVEGTSNPNLYWYRQAAGRGLQLLFYSVGIGQISSEVPQNLSASRPQDRQFILSSKKLLLSDSGFYLCAWSLPAYGTEAFFGQGTRLTVV.

In the case of this clone: Other nucleotide sequences in the sample specify the same CDR3. J is TRBJ1-2 and V is TRBV12-3 or TRBV12-4; no reliable D call. The CDR3 covers 12 residues. Trimming shortened V by 1 base and J by 8 bases, and 8 bases separated the two germline ends. CDR3 protein: CASSLGGGGYTF. CDR3 DNA sequence: TGTGCCAGCAGTTTAGGGGGTGGGGGCTACACCTTC.